Listed here are 26 T cell receptor beta chains from one sample, sequenced in a study of blood T cells in healthy people across ages. A second PCR of 7 to 11 cycles used a sample-barcoded 5' primer and a J-beta primer mix. TCRdb analysed the 5' RACE reads with MiXCR anew, one entry per CDR3 protein. The table shows about 800,000 distinct CDR3 sequences, with more than 45% occurring only once. The sample consisted of blood. The receptors shown here come from a man under 40 in good health.

The J gene is TRBJ2-1, the V gene TRBV27; D gene uncertain. Trimming removed 1 base at V and 7 bases at J, with 5 bases between. Germline CDR1 reads MNHEY; CDR2 reads SMNVEV (reference sequence). The CDR3 is made up of 12 amino acids. The CDR3 nucleotides are TGTGCCAGCAGTTTATTTGGTAATGAGCAGTTCTTC. Encoded protein: CASSLFGNEQFF.

The chain carries TRBV4-2 and TRBJ2-5, with D perhaps TRBD2 (7 bases). This CDR3 is 14 amino acids long. Trimming pared 0 bases from V and 4 bases from J, leaving 9 bases between. Germline lookup yields CDR1 LGHNA and CDR2 YNFKEQ. The CDR3 bases are TGTGCCAGCAGCCAAGATGCGGGGGCAGAGACCCAGTACTTC. The encoded protein is CASSQDAGAETQYF.

This clonotype appeared many times. The chain carries TRBV29-1 and TRBJ2-5; D may correspond to TRBD1 or TRBD2 (6 bases each). The V gene lost 7 bases and the J gene lost 2 bases, with 20 bases spanning the gap. Germline lookup yields CDR1 SQVTM and CDR2 ANQGSEA. The CDR3 sequence is 15 residues long. The CDR3 loop is CSGRGGGGTQETQYF. DNA for the CDR3: TGCAGCGGCCGAGGCGGAGGGGGTACACAAGAGACCCAGTACTTC.

This clonotype appeared once. The genes are TRBV4-3 and TRBJ2-3, with 9 bases lining up with TRBD2. Looked up from germline, CDR1 is LGHNA and CDR2 is YSLEER. The V segment lost 4 bases and the J segment 4 bases; nucleotides outside the gene matches: 6. There are 15 residues in the CDR3. CDR3 sequence reads: CASSPSGRMADTQYF. DNA for the CDR3: TGCGCCAGCAGCCCAAGCGGGAGGATGGCAGATACGCAGTATTTT.

This clonotype was seen just once. The J gene is TRBJ2-7, the V gene TRBV7-2; D might be TRBD2 (5 bases). The CDR3 is 14 residues long. Looked up from germline, CDR1 is SGHTA and CDR2 is FQGNSA. Trimming removed 3 bases at V and 3 bases at J, with 12 bases between. CDR3 in DNA: TGTGCCAGCAGCTTTCTAGGACTTCACTACGAGCAGTACTTC. It yields the protein CASSFLGLHYEQYF.

The chain carries TRBV4-2 and TRBJ2-5, with unresolved D. The DNA end favors TRBJ2-7, so the J call may be wrong. This CDR3 comprises 15 residues. CDR1 is LGHNA, CDR2 YNFKEQ, per germline. CDR3 bases: TGTGCCAGCAGCCAAGGAAAAGGTGTATCCTACGAGCAGTACTTC. Its translation: CASSQGKGVSYEQYF.

The V gene is TRBV7-6, the J gene TRBJ1-2, with 12 bases lining up with TRBD1. The length of the CDR3 is 17 residues. CDR1 and CDR2 (germline): SGHVS, FNYEAQ. J lost 8 bases, V lost 5 bases, and 15 bases had no gene match. The CDR3 DNA is TGTGCCAGCAGCAGAACGCCCGGGACAGGGGGCGCGGAGGGCTACACCTTC. It is translated as CASSRTPGTGGAEGYTF.

CDR3 protein: CSARAGGFRGNEQFF. CDR3 sequence (DNA): TGCAGTGCTAGAGCGGGGGGGTTTAGGGGCAATGAGCAGTTCTTC. The chain couples TRBV20-1 to TRBJ2-1; 8 bases line up with TRBD2. The CDR3 has 15 residues. Per germline, CDR1 DFQATT and CDR2 SNEGSKA (reference sequence). The V and J ends lost 1 base and 6 bases, in that order; junction bases with no gene match: 8.

The chain employs TRBV7-2 and TRBJ2-3, with 8 bases lining up with TRBD2. The J segment lost 6 bases and the V segment lost 5 bases, leaving 13 bases of the junction unmatched. The germline gives CDR1 SGHTA, CDR2 FQGNSA. The CDR3 is made up of 16 amino acids. Here the CDR3 DNA reads TGTGCCAGCAGCAAACAGACTAGCGTGGGGTCCGATACGCAGTATTTT. This codes for CASSKQTSVGSDTQYF. The full variable domain, in which reference TRBV7-2 and TRBJ2-3 provide the parts outside the CDR3, is GAGVSQSPSNKVTEKGKDVELRCDPISGHTALYWYRQSLGQGLEFLIYFQGNSAPDKSGLPSDRFSAERTGGSVSTLTIQRTQQEDSAVYLCASSKQTSVGSDTQYFGPGTRLTVL.

The chain has TRBV11-2 and TRBJ2-2; D is unresolved. Germline V lookup: CDR1 SGHAT, CDR2 FQNNGV. CDR3 length: 16 amino acids. The V and J ends lost 4 bases and 0 bases respectively, with 12 bases between them. CDR3 in DNA: TGTGCCAGCAGCTCCCTAAGACTTGCGAACACCGGGGAGCTGTTTTTT. It specifies CASSSLRLANTGELFF.

This clonotype has only a few counts. The chain couples TRBV10-3 to TRBJ2-5; D gene uncertain. Trimming took off 2 bases at V and 4 bases at J, with 5 bases between the two ends. Germline lookup yields CDR1 ENHRY and CDR2 SYGVKD. CDR3 length equals 12 residues. The CDR3 DNA follows: TGTGCCATCAGTGAGCCGTTAGAGACCCAGTACTTC. Translated, it gives CAISEPLETQYF.

The V and J genes are TRBV7-2 and TRBJ2-7; no reliable D call. This CDR3 has 13 residues. Germline V CDR1 and CDR2: SGHTA, FQGNSA. V gave up 3 bases and J gave up 3 bases, with 9 bases separating them. This chain's CDR3 is CASSFEVFYEQYF. DNA for the CDR3: TGTGCCAGCAGCTTTGAGGTCTTCTACGAGCAGTACTTC.

This chain links TRBV5-5 with TRBJ2-1; no definite D call. The CDR3 totals 15 residues. V lost 5 bases to trimming and J lost 0 bases, with 12 bases between them. The germline V gene has CDR1 SGHKS and CDR2 YYEKEE (reference sequence). This CDR3 reads CASSNGLNSYNEQFF. In nucleotides, the CDR3 is TGTGCCAGCAGTAATGGCCTTAACTCCTACAATGAGCAGTTCTTC.

The chain joins TRBV7-8 to TRBJ2-7; possibly TRBD1 for D (6 bases). The CDR3 has 14 residues. Germline CDR1 reads SGHVS; CDR2 reads FQNEAQ. Trimming took 6 bases from V and 2 from J, leaving 14 bases between them. The CDR3 reads CASSARDNTYEQYF. In DNA, the CDR3 is TGTGCCAGCAGTGCCAGGGACAATACCTACGAGCAGTACTTC.

In its sample, this clonotype was seen many times. V is TRBV21-1 and J is TRBJ2-5. TRBV21-1 is tagged as a pseudogene. CDR3 size: 13 residues. The CDR3 loop reads CASKAVRQETQYF. As DNA, the CDR3 is TGTGCCAGCAAGGCAGTCAGACAAGAGACCCAGTACTTC.

This sequence joins TRBV20-1 and TRBJ1-1; the D gene is possibly TRBD1 (6 bases). The germline CDR1 and CDR2 sequences are DFQATT and SNEGSKA (reference sequence). The CDR3 has 14 residues. V was shortened by 5 bases and J by 1 base, with 14 bases between the two germline ends. This CDR3 reads CSARPGGWNTEAFF. CDR3 nucleotide sequence: TGCAGTGCTCGACCCGGGGGCTGGAACACTGAAGCTTTCTTT.

This clonotype appeared a single time. The rearrangement uses TRBV7-2 and TRBJ2-5; 14 bases line up with TRBD2. The trim removed 5 bases at V and 11 bases at J, leaving 19 bases unmatched. The CDR3 is 18 amino acids. Germline V gives CDR1 SGHTA, CDR2 FQGNSA. In nucleotides, the CDR3 is TGTGCCAGCAGCAAAGGACTAGCGGGAGGAACTTCCTACAATGAGCAGTACTTC. Encoded protein: CASSKGLAGGTSYNEQYF. Combining the CDR3 with reference TRBV7-2 and TRBJ2-5 gives the whole variable domain GAGVSQSPSNKVTEKGKDVELRCDPISGHTALYWYRQSLGQGLEFLIYFQGNSAPDKSGLPSDRFSAERTGGSVSTLTIQRTQQEDSAVYLCASSKGLAGGTSYNEQYFGPGTRLLVL.

A word on this clonotype: The junction does not match germline at one end; this may be a read error. The chain employs TRBV20-1 and TRBJ2-5; 8 nucleotides match TRBD2. The CDR3 length is 15 residues. The germline V gene has CDR1 DFQATT and CDR2 SNEGSKA (reference sequence). The CDR3 here is CSASSGSDRRETRYF. The CDR3 DNA reads TGCAGTGCTAGCAGCGGGAGTGACAGGCGGGAGACCCGGTACTTC.

V gene TRBV7-2 combines with J gene TRBJ2-2; 8 positions agree with TRBD1. Germline-derived CDR1 and CDR2 are SGHTA and FQGNSA. Trimming at V came to 1 base and at J to 3 bases, leaving 4 bases not matched to a gene. The CDR3 extends over 16 amino acids. For the CDR3, the DNA is TGTGCCAGCAGCTTAGGGGGGACAGGTTACACCGGGGAGCTGTTTTTT. Translating it yields CASSLGGTGYTGELFF.

V usage is TRBV11-2 and J usage is TRBJ1-6; 7 bases align to TRBD1. Germline V gives CDR1 SGHAT, CDR2 FQNNGV. The CDR3 totals 17 residues. Unmatched junction bases numbered 7, after V lost 1 base and J lost 4 bases. CDR3 in amino acids: CASSLVVTGTYNSPLHF. In DNA, the CDR3 is TGTGCCAGCAGCTTAGTGGTGACAGGGACTTATAATTCACCCCTCCACTTT.

This chain connects TRBV6-6 to TRBJ2-3, with TRBD2 matching 8 bases. After removal of 7 bases from V and 4 bases from J, the junction contained 7 bases not matched to a gene. The germline V gene has CDR1 MNHNY and CDR2 SVGAGI (reference sequence). This CDR3 spans 14 amino acids. The chain's CDR3 is CASTPGLVADTQYF. The CDR3 DNA follows: TGTGCCAGCACCCCGGGACTAGTAGCAGATACGCAGTATTTT.

J is TRBJ2-1 and V is TRBV4-3; the match to TRBD1 covers 8 bases. The germline V gene has CDR1 LGHNA and CDR2 YSLEER. V lost 4 bases to trimming and J lost 7 bases; unmatched junction nucleotides: 15. The CDR3 runs to 17 residues. The CDR3 region is CASSPSRAGGLRNEQFF. The CDR3 DNA reads as TGCGCCAGCAGCCCCTCCCGGGCAGGGGGCTTAAGAAATGAGCAGTTCTTC.

In this sample, this clonotype turned up many times. In DNA form, the CDR3 reads TGCAGTGCTAGAGATATTTTGGGACTAGCGCTAAATGAGCAGTTCTTC. This sequence encodes CSARDILGLALNEQFF. This chain joins TRBV20-1 and TRBJ2-1, with 10 bases matching TRBD2. CDR1 is DFQATT, CDR2 SNEGSKA, per germline (reference sequence). This CDR3 comprises 16 residues. V gave up 0 bases and J gave up 7 bases; unmatched junction bases: 9.

This clonotype was seen a few times. The rearrangement joins TRBV5-1 to TRBJ2-5; a possible D gene is TRBD1 (6 bases). The DNA matches TRBJ2-7 better at its end, which makes the J call doubtful. This CDR3 is 15 amino acids long. Germline V gene data show CDR1 as SGHRS and CDR2 as YFSETQ. The chain's CDR3 is CASSLIPGTSDEQYF. The CDR3 coding sequence is TGCGCCAGCAGCTTGATCCCCGGGACAAGTGACGAGCAGTACTTC.

The genes are TRBV29-1 and TRBJ1-2, with D tentatively TRBD1 (5 bases). The V and J ends lost 5 bases and 4 bases respectively, with 14 bases between them. The length of the CDR3 is 13 residues. Germline V gene data show CDR1 as SQVTM and CDR2 as ANQGSEA. The CDR3 spells CSVLSGRSYGYTF. The CDR3 region has the DNA TGCAGCGTTTTATCAGGGCGGTCCTATGGCTACACCTTC.

This chain joins TRBV25-1 and TRBJ1-1, with D possibly TRBD1 on 6 matching bases. The CDR3 runs to 15 residues. Germline V lookup: CDR1 MGHDK, CDR2 SYGVNS. Trimming pared 6 bases from V and 1 base from J, leaving 15 bases between. The CDR3 DNA is TGTGCCAGCAGAACACCGGGACACCAGAACACTGAAGCTTTCTTT. Its protein is CASRTPGHQNTEAFF.